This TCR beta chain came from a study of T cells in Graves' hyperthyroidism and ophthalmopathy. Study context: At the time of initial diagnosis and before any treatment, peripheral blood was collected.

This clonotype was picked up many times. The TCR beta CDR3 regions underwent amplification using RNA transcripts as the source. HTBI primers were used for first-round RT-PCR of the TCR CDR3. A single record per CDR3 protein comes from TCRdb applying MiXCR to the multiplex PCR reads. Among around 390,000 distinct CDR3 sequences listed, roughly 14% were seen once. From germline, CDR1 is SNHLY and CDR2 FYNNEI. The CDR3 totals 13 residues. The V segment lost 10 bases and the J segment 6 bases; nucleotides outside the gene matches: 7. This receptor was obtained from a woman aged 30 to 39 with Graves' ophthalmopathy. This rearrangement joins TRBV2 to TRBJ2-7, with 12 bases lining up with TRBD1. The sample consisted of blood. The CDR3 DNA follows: TGTGCCATAACCGGGACAGGGGGCTTCGAGCAGTACTTC. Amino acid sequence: CAITGTGGFEQYF.